This T cell receptor beta chain was observed in a study of OX40 agonist ivuxolimab in advanced cancers. Study information: Patients with hepatocellular carcinoma, melanoma, renal cell or head and neck cancer made up the dose-escalation patients.

The table came from immunoSEQ multiplex PCR; TCRdb's copy has only in-frame clones and leaves some out. The table shows approximately 82,000 clones, with roughly four fifths occurring only once. The germline V gene encodes CDR1 SGHTA and CDR2 FQGNSA. CDR3 length: 15 residues. The germline V and J ends were trimmed by 3 bases and 0 bases, with 11 bases remaining between them. Study findings and constraints: Expanded clones were, on average, more numerous in CD8+ T cells than in CD4+. Also present in some nonresponders was a low level of normalized T-cell clonal expansion. CD4+ and CD8+ blood T cells expanded clonally by week 6 at 0.1 to 3.0 mg/kg.

This clone was seen at least ten times. What it recognizes is unknown. The V and J genes are TRBV7-2 and TRBJ1-1; D is perhaps TRBD1 (5 bases). This specimen consisted of CD4+ or CD8+ T cells sorted from blood, obtained in a trial of the OX40 agonist ivuxolimab. The TCR originated in an adult with an advanced solid tumor such as melanoma, head and neck, liver or kidney cancer. The CDR3 spells CASSLGPLMNTEAFF. CDR3 coding DNA: TGTGCCAGCAGCTTGGGACCGTTGATGAACACTGAAGCTTTCTTT.